A single sample is the source of the 8 T cell receptor beta chains below, sequenced in a study of CD8 T cells in ankylosing spondylitis. One entry per CDR3 protein results from TCRdb running MiXCR on the 5' RACE reads. The sample records around 250,000 distinct CDR3 sequences, 9.5% to 12% being singletons. What was sequenced was blood, either unsorted or a sorted T cell fraction (not recorded which). These receptor sequences come from a male donor with ankylosing spondylitis or in good health (not recorded which).

This clonotype was seen repeatedly, ten times or more. V and J are TRBV4-2 and TRBJ2-3; D is perhaps TRBD2 (5 bases). Germline lookup yields CDR1 LGHNA and CDR2 YNFKEQ. The CDR3 has 12 residues. Deletions cut 5 bases from V and 5 bases from J, with 8 bases between. The CDR3 nucleotides read TGTGCCAGCAGCGGGAGTGGAGATACGCAGTATTTT. Translating gives CASSGSGDTQYF.

The chain couples TRBV11-3 to TRBJ2-2, with TRBD2 identical over 8 bases. Germline V gene lookup returns CDR1 SGHNT and CDR2 YENEEA. J lost 6 bases, V lost 4 bases, and 4 bases had no gene match. The CDR3 consists of 14 residues. For the CDR3, the DNA is TGTGCCAGCAGCTCAGGGCGGGAGGCCGGGGAGCTGTTTTTT. Amino acids: CASSSGREAGELFF.

V and J are TRBV12-3 or TRBV12-4 and TRBJ2-7; possible D gene TRBD1, 6 bases. The CDR3 runs to 12 residues. The V end lost 6 bases, the J end lost 5 bases, and 11 bases lay between the germline ends. CDR3 loop: CASSTRDNEQYF. CDR3 coding DNA: TGTGCCAGCAGCACTCGGGACAACGAGCAGTACTTC.

This clonotype has just a few counts. The V and J genes are TRBV3-1 and TRBJ2-7, with TRBD2 matching over 9 bases. Germline lookup yields CDR1 LGHDT and CDR2 YNNKEL (reference sequence). The CDR3 consists of 15 residues. Losses at the gene ends were 3 bases for V and 4 bases for J; bases not matched to a gene: 7. The CDR3 nucleotides read TGTGCCAGCAGCCAGATGGGACTAGCTGAGTACGAGCAGTACTTC. Amino acid sequence: CASSQMGLAEYEQYF.

This clonotype was picked up a small number of times. The chain couples TRBV6-5 to TRBJ1-1; D is unclear. The CDR3 extends over 13 amino acids. The ends were cut back, 0 bases at V and 5 bases at J, with 7 bases in the middle. Looked up from germline, CDR1 is MNHEY and CDR2 is SVGAGI. The CDR3 loop is CASSYSEVTEAFF. DNA for the CDR3: TGTGCCAGCAGTTACTCAGAGGTAACTGAAGCTTTCTTT.

The rearrangement links TRBV20-1 to TRBJ1-2; possible D gene TRBD1, 6 bases. The CDR3 runs to 11 residues. Germline V gene lookup returns CDR1 DFQATT and CDR2 SNEGSKA (reference sequence). V lost 1 base and J lost 8, with 8 bases in between. CDR3 loop: CSARAGVGYTF. CDR3 bases: TGCAGTGCTAGAGCAGGGGTAGGCTACACCTTC.

This clonotype has ten or more counts. The rearrangement joins TRBV5-1 to TRBJ2-7, with D unclear. The CDR3 loop spans 13 amino acids. The germline V gene encodes CDR1 SGHRS and CDR2 YFSETQ. V was pared by 0 bases and J by 2 bases, with 6 bases between. CDR3 DNA: TGCGCCAGCAGCTTGGGCGGCCCCTACGAGCAGTACTTC. Encoded protein: CASSLGGPYEQYF.

The V call is TRBV30, the J call TRBJ1-1; TRBD1 might be the D (6 bases). The CDR3 loop spans 14 amino acids. Trimming took 0 bases from V and 10 from J, leaving 18 bases between them. Per germline, CDR1 GTSNPN and CDR2 SVGIG (reference sequence). CDR3 sequence reads: CAWSVIRTTGRAFF. The DNA for the CDR3 is TGTGCCTGGAGTGTAATACGTACGACAGGACGAGCTTTCTTT.